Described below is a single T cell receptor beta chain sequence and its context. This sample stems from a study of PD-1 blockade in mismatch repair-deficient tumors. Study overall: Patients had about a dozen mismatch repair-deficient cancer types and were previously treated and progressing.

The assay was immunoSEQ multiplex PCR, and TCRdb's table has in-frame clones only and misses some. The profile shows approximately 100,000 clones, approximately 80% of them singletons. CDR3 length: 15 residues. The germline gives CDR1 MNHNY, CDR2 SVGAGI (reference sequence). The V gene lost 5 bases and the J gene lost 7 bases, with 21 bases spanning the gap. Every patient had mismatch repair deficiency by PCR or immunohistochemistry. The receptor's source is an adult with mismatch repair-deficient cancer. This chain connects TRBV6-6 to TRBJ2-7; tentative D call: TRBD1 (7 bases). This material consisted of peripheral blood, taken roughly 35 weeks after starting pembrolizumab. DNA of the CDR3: TGTGCCAGCAGTGCCCCGACAGGGCAAGGGAGGGAGCAGTACTTC. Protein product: CASSAPTGQGREQYF.